This record concerns one T cell receptor beta chain sequence. What it recognizes is unknown. This entry is derived from a study of T cell responses to AZD1222 COVID-19 vaccine. Overall study findings and caveats: There were mostly white British donors and more females than males, and clonal diversity was possibly underestimated. Spike-specific TCR breadth and depth rose after two AZD1222 doses. At 160-218 and 743-854, vaccine-associated CD4 TCRs were dominant, and they spanned spike. Seropositive AZD1222 recipients at baseline numbered only five to seven.

The CDR3 length is 14 residues. The germline V gene encodes CDR1 SNHLY and CDR2 FYNNEI. V trimming: 6 bases; J trimming: 1 base; junction bases outside the gene matches: 6. Sequencing was performed with immunoSEQ multiplex PCR; in TCRdb, only in-frame clones are kept and a portion is missing. The data hold tens of thousands of clones, with around 82% observed a single time. The receptor was derived from an adult in good health. This sample comprised peripheral blood, obtained on day 0 of AZD1222 vaccination. V and J are TRBV2 and TRBJ2-7; TRBD2 matches 7 bases. CDR3 bases: TGTGCCAGCAGCTGGGGGGGAAAGTCCTACGAGCAGTACTTC. Its protein is CASSWGGKSYEQYF.